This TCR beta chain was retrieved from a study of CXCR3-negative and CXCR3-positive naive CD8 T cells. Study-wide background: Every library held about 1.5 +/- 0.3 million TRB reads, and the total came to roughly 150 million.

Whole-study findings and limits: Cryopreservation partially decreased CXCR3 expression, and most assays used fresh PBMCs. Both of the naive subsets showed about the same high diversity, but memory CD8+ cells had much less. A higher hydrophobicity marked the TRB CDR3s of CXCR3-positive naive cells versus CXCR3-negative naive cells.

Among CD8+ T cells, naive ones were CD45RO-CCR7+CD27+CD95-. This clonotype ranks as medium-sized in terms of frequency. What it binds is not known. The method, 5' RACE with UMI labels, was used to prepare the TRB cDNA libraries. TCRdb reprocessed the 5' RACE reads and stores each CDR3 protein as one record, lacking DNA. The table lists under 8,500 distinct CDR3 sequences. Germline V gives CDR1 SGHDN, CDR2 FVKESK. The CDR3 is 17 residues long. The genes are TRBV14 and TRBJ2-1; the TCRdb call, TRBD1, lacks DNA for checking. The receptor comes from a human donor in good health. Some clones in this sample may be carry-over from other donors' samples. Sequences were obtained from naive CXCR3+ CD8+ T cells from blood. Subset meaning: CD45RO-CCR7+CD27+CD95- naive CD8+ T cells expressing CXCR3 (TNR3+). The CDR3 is CASSQRRGIPAYNEQFF.